This T cell receptor (beta chain) was found in a study of OX40 agonist ivuxolimab in advanced cancers. Study in general: Dosing consisted of intravenous ivuxolimab at 0.01 to 10 mg/kg every 2 weeks.

About this clone: Its cognate antigen is unknown.

General observations from the study: In the 0.1-3.0 mg/kg groups, partial responders showed among the lowest expansion. The study found that CD8+ T cells averaged more expanded clones than CD4+.

Germline V CDR1 and CDR2: SNHLY, FYNNEI. The CDR3 is made up of 15 amino acids. V lost 7 bases and J lost 1, with 15 bases in between. Assay: immunoSEQ multiplex PCR; the TCRdb copy retains only in-frame clones and omits some. The profile shows about 48,000 clones, 80% to 85% of them singletons. V is TRBV2 and J is TRBJ2-3; no definite D call. The sequence was obtained from an adult with an advanced solid tumor such as melanoma, head and neck, liver or kidney cancer. This specimen consisted of CD4+ or CD8+ T cells sorted from blood, obtained in a trial of the OX40 agonist ivuxolimab. Here the CDR3 DNA reads TGTGCCAGCATCACTCGATCCCCGCGCACAGATACGCAGTATTTT. Protein: CASITRSPRTDTQYF.